Shown below are 7 T cell receptor beta chains from a single sample sequenced in a study of blood T cell repertoires in COVID-19. TCRdb's copy holds only in-frame clones and misses some; the assay was immunoSEQ multiplex PCR. The data show some 76,000 clones, around 80% seen once. Sequencing was performed on peripheral blood. The source of these receptors is a man aged 50-60 years with COVID-19, enrolled during active disease.

This clone appeared many times. V gene TRBV4-2 combines with J gene TRBJ2-7; 7 bases align to TRBD2. Germline CDR1 and CDR2: LGHNA and YNFKEQ. The CDR3 consists of 18 residues. V lost 0 bases to trimming and J lost 2 bases; unmatched junction nucleotides: 13. This CDR3 is CASSQDPLVSGATYEQYF. The CDR3, as DNA: TGTGCCAGCAGCCAAGATCCCCTGGTGAGCGGGGCCACCTACGAGCAGTACTTC.

The chain uses TRBV5-1 and TRBJ1-3, with TRBD1 as a possible D gene (5 bases). CDR3 length equals 16 residues. V lost 4 bases and J 2 bases, leaving 16 bases between the germline ends. CDR1 SGHRS and CDR2 YFSETQ come from the germline V gene. The CDR3 is CASSPGGGLTGNTIYF. CDR3 in DNA: TGCGCCAGCAGCCCCGGGGGGGGTTTAACTGGAAACACCATATATTTT.

The chain is built from TRBV7-9 and TRBJ1-1; no reliable D call. The ends were cut back, 1 base at V and 6 bases at J, with 9 bases in the middle. The CDR3 has 13 residues. Germline CDR1 and CDR2: SEHNR and FQNEAQ (reference sequence). This chain's CDR3 is CASSLVVGAEAFF. Here the CDR3 DNA reads TGTGCCAGCAGCTTAGTTGTGGGAGCTGAAGCTTTCTTT.

The genes are TRBV30 and TRBJ2-2, with 9 positions matching TRBD2. Germline V gives CDR1 GTSNPN, CDR2 SVGIG (reference sequence). Germline trimming cut 0 bases from V and 1 base from J; bases unmatched to any gene: 3. The CDR3 contains 16 residues. In DNA form, the CDR3 reads TGTGCCTGGAGTGTAATACTAGCGGGGAACACCGGGGAGCTGTTTTTT. This sequence encodes CAWSVILAGNTGELFF.

The chain couples TRBV7-3 to TRBJ2-7; 9 bases match TRBD1. The CDR3 is 15 amino acids. V shed 2 bases, J shed 2 bases, and the junction held 4 bases outside the gene matches. Germline V gives CDR1 SGHTA, CDR2 FQGTGA. This CDR3 is CASSLRGQGPYEQYF. The CDR3 DNA sequence: TGTGCCAGCAGCTTACGGGGACAGGGTCCCTACGAGCAGTACTTC.

The chain combines TRBV28 with TRBJ1-1; TRBD1 agrees at 8 bases. Trimming removed 2 bases from V and 1 base from J; junction bases left unmatched: 6. The CDR3 totals 16 residues. Germline CDR1 is MDHEN and CDR2 is SYDVKM. CDR3 amino acids: CASSLPGQASNTEAFF. In nucleotides, the CDR3 is TGTGCCAGCAGTTTACCGGGACAGGCCTCGAACACTGAAGCTTTCTTT. The full variable domain, completed using reference TRBV28 and TRBJ1-1, is DVKVTQSSRYLVKRTGEKVFLECVQDMDHENMFWYRQDPGLGLRLIYFSYDVKMKEKGDIPEGYSVSREKKERFSLILESASTNQTSMYLCASSLPGQASNTEAFFGQGTRLTVV.

This clone appeared a few times. CDR3 sequence: CASQASTLPTEAFF. In DNA form, the CDR3 reads TGTGCCAGCCAAGCCTCGACTCTTCCCACTGAAGCTTTCTTT. The chain joins TRBV19 to TRBJ1-1; no clear D. V was cut by 9 bases and J by 4 bases, with 18 bases left in between. This CDR3 contains 14 residues. Germline loops: CDR1 LNHDA, CDR2 SQIVND (reference sequence).